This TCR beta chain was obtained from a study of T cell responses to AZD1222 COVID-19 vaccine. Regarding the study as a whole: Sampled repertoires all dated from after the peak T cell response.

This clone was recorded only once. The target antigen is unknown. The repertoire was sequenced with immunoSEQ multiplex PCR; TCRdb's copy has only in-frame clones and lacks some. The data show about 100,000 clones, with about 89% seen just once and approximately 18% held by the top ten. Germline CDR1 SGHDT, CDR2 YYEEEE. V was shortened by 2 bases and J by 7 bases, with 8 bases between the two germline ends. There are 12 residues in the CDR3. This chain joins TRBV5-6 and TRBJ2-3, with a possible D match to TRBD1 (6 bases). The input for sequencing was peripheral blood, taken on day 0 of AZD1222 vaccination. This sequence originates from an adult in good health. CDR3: CASSLQGNTQYF. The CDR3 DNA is TGTGCCAGCAGCTTACAGGGAAATACGCAGTATTTT.